Given below is one TCR beta chain in context. The read terminates 3 residues ahead of where the CDR3 ends, so the germline J gene completes it. With V trimmed by 1 base and J by 5 bases, 7 bases remained unmatched. This CDR3 contains 17 residues. From germline, CDR1 is SGHVS and CDR2 FNYEAQ. Profiling relied on immunoSEQ multiplex PCR, and the TCRdb table lists in-frame clones only, not all of them. Seen in this sample are 40,000 to 55,000 clones; the ten most common clones hold approximately 0.9%. This specimen belongs to a study of T cells in women clearing cervical HPV infection. Specimen: blood buffy coat. This receptor was taken from a woman between 18 and 70 years old with a cervical HPV16 infection that either progressed to CIN3+ or cleared (not recorded which). This chain links TRBV7-6 with TRBJ2-2, with 10 bases that match TRBD2. The CDR3 sequence is CASSLVPSGGATGELFF. The DNA read from the CDR3 is TGTGCCAGCAGCTTAGTGCCAAGCGGGGGGGCTACCGGGGAG.